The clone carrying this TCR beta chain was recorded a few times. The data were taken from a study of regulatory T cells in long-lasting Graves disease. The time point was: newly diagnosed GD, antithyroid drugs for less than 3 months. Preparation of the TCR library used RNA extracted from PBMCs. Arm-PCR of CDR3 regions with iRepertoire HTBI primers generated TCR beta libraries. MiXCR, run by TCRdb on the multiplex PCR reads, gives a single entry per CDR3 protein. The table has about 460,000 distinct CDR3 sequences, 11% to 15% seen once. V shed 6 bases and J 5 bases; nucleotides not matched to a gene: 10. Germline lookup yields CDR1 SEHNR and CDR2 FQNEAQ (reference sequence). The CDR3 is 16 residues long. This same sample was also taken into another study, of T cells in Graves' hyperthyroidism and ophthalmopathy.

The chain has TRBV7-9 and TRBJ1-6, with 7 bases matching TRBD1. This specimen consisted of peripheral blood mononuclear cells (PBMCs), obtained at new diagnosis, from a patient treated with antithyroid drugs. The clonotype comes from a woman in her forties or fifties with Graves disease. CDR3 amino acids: CASRLSQGDHNSPLHF. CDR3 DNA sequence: TGTGCCAGCAGGTTAAGTCAGGGGGACCATAATTCACCCCTCCACTTT. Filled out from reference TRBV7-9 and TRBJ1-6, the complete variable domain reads DTGVSQNPRHKITKRGQNVTFRCDPISEHNRLYWYRQTLGQGPEFLTYFQNEAQLEKSRLLSDRFSAERPKGSFSTLEIQRTEQGDSAMYLCASRLSQGDHNSPLHFGNGTRLTVT.